This is a list of T cell receptor beta chains from one sample in a study of shared T cell receptors in the human thymus. The table came from immunoSEQ multiplex PCR; TCRdb's copy has only in-frame clones and leaves some out. In the table there are hundreds of thousands of clones, approximately 80% of which are singletons. Another study also made use of these data, one on human thymus T cells.

The sequencing sample was made of thymocytes. These receptors all stem from a boy under three years old with a congenital heart defect. CDR3s include the opening cysteine and the closing phenylalanine or tryptophan. Fields, in order: J gene, clone size, D gene, V gene, CDR3 DNA, CDR3 protein. D genes are given only for firm matches. The size field is filled for only some rows; it gives once, few, many or a size class.

j_call: TRBJ2-1
clone_size: NA
d_call: TRBD2
v_call: TRBV6-5
cdr3_nt: TGTGCCAGCAGTTACGACGGACTAGCGGGTGAGCAGTTCTTC
cdr3_aa: CASSYDGLAGEQFF

j_call: TRBJ1-1
clone_size: NA
d_call: NA
v_call: TRBV21-1
cdr3_nt: TGTGCCAGCAGAAAATGGGACAGAAACATGAACACTGAAGCTTTCTTT
cdr3_aa: CASRKWDRNMNTEAFF

j_call: TRBJ1-2
clone_size: few
d_call: NA
v_call: TRBV10-2
cdr3_nt: TGCGCCAGCAGTGCTGAACATCATCCCCAAGGGGACTATGGCTACACCTTC
cdr3_aa: CASSAEHHPQGDYGYTF

j_call: TRBJ2-1
clone_size: NA
d_call: NA
v_call: TRBV27
cdr3_nt: TGTGCCAGCAGTCTGGACGGAGGGGTAGCCCCCTACAATGAGCAGTTCTTC
cdr3_aa: CASSLDGGVAPYNEQFF

j_call: TRBJ2-7
clone_size: once
d_call: NA
v_call: TRBV7-6
cdr3_nt: TGTGCCAGCAGCTTAGAGGCAGGGTTGGGCCACGAGCAGTACTTC
cdr3_aa: CASSLEAGLGHEQYF

j_call: TRBJ1-1
clone_size: NA
d_call: NA
v_call: TRBV6-1
cdr3_nt: TGTGCCAGCACCCCCGTCAGGGGCGTTAACACTGAAGCTTTCTTT
cdr3_aa: CASTPVRGVNTEAFF

j_call: TRBJ2-7
clone_size: once
d_call: NA
v_call: TRBV5-1
cdr3_nt: TGCGCCAGCAGCTGCAACTACTGCTACGAGCAGTACTTC
cdr3_aa: CASSCNYCYEQYF

j_call: TRBJ2-7
clone_size: NA
d_call: TRBD1
v_call: TRBV6-1
cdr3_nt: TGTGCCAGCAGTGAAATGGGACAGCCTATTGGGACCTACGAGCAGTACTTC
cdr3_aa: CASSEMGQPIGTYEQYF

j_call: TRBJ2-7
clone_size: few
d_call: TRBD1
v_call: TRBV29-1
cdr3_nt: TGCAGCGTTGAACTAGGACAGGGGGCGAGGGAGCAGTACTTC
cdr3_aa: CSVELGQGAREQYF

j_call: TRBJ2-2
clone_size: NA
d_call: NA
v_call: TRBV25-1
cdr3_nt: TGTGCCAGCAGTGCAGGGTTTGCCGGGGAGCTGTTTTTT
cdr3_aa: CASSAGFAGELFF

j_call: TRBJ2-1
clone_size: few
d_call: TRBD2
v_call: TRBV5-1
cdr3_nt: TGCGCCAGCAGCTTGAGAGCTAGCGGGCTGGAGGACTACAATGAGCAGTTCTTC
cdr3_aa: CASSLRASGLEDYNEQFF

j_call: TRBJ2-7
clone_size: few
d_call: NA
v_call: TRBV5-6
cdr3_nt: TGTGCCAGCAGCTTGAAGGCATCAGGAAGCGAGCAGTACTTC
cdr3_aa: CASSLKASGSEQYF

j_call: TRBJ2-3
clone_size: NA
d_call: NA
v_call: TRBV6-1
cdr3_nt: TGTGCCAGCAGTGAAGGTGCCGGCTCGGGTACGCAGTATTTT
cdr3_aa: CASSEGAGSGTQYF

j_call: TRBJ2-5
clone_size: NA
d_call: TRBD1
v_call: TRBV6-6
cdr3_nt: TGTGCCAGCAGTTTTATCACCGACAGGGGGGAGACCCAGTACTTC
cdr3_aa: CASSFITDRGETQYF

j_call: TRBJ2-1
clone_size: few
d_call: NA
v_call: TRBV15
cdr3_nt: TGTGCCACCAGCAGAGATACCGGCAGGGCTAGAAATGAGCAGTTCTTC
cdr3_aa: CATSRDTGRARNEQFF

j_call: TRBJ1-1
clone_size: NA
d_call: NA
v_call: TRBV6-5
cdr3_nt: TGTGCCAGCAGTTACGGCAAACCAGGGGTGAACACTGAAGCTTTCTTT
cdr3_aa: CASSYGKPGVNTEAFF

j_call: TRBJ1-2
clone_size: NA
d_call: NA
v_call: TRBV27
cdr3_nt: TGTGCCCCCACCGCCTGGGGCGACGATGGCTACACCTTC
cdr3_aa: CAPTAWGDDGYTF

j_call: TRBJ2-3
clone_size: NA
d_call: TRBD1
v_call: TRBV13
cdr3_nt: TGTGCCAGCAGCCCCCGGGACAGGGGGCGCTTAACAGATACGCAGTATTTT
cdr3_aa: CASSPRDRGRLTDTQYF

j_call: TRBJ2-7
clone_size: NA
d_call: NA
v_call: TRBV30
cdr3_nt: TGTGCCTGGATCCTCGGCTACGAGCAGTACTTC
cdr3_aa: CAWILGYEQYF

j_call: TRBJ1-4
clone_size: NA
d_call: TRBD1
v_call: TRBV28
cdr3_nt: TGTGCCAGCAGTCCGGGGACAGCCAATTTAGCAACTAATGAAAAACTGTTTTTT
cdr3_aa: CASSPGTANLATNEKLFF

j_call: TRBJ1-2
clone_size: NA
d_call: TRBD1
v_call: TRBV5-4
cdr3_nt: TGTGCCAGCAGCTTAAAAATGGACAGGGGTCACGACTACACCTTC
cdr3_aa: CASSLKMDRGHDYTF

j_call: TRBJ2-7
clone_size: once
d_call: TRBD2
v_call: TRBV29-1
cdr3_nt: TGCAGCGCTGGAGGCGGGAGAAGGTCCTACGAGCAGTACTTC
cdr3_aa: CSAGGGRRSYEQYF

j_call: TRBJ2-7
clone_size: NA
d_call: TRBD1
v_call: TRBV28
cdr3_nt: TGTGCCAGCAGTTCCCGACAGGGGGCTAATGACGAGCAGTACTTC
cdr3_aa: CASSSRQGANDEQYF

j_call: TRBJ2-5
clone_size: few
d_call: NA
v_call: TRBV6-5
cdr3_nt: TGTGCCAGCAGTTATGCGGGCAAAGGGGAGACCCAGTACTTC
cdr3_aa: CASSYAGKGETQYF

j_call: TRBJ2-7
clone_size: NA
d_call: TRBD2
v_call: TRBV11-3
cdr3_nt: TGTGCCAGCAGCCTCCACCGGGGGGAAACACCATCCTACGAGCAGTACTTC
cdr3_aa: CASSLHRGETPSYEQYF

j_call: TRBJ2-1
clone_size: NA
d_call: TRBD2
v_call: TRBV4-3
cdr3_nt: TGCGCCAGCAGCCAGGATTTGCTAGCGGGCCGTAACAATGAGCAGTTCTTC
cdr3_aa: CASSQDLLAGRNNEQFF

j_call: TRBJ2-1
clone_size: NA
d_call: NA
v_call: TRBV27
cdr3_nt: TGTGCCAGCAGCCGAATACGGTGGCGGGGCGACAATGAGCAGTTCTTC
cdr3_aa: CASSRIRWRGDNEQFF

j_call: TRBJ2-7
clone_size: NA
d_call: NA
v_call: TRBV11-3
cdr3_nt: TGTGCCAGCAGCCAACCGACTCTCTCCTACGAGCAGTACTTC
cdr3_aa: CASSQPTLSYEQYF

j_call: TRBJ2-5
clone_size: NA
d_call: TRBD2
v_call: TRBV7-9
cdr3_nt: TGTGCCAGCAGCTTTCCCCTAGCGGGGGGGGGCCAAGAGACCCAGTACTTC
cdr3_aa: CASSFPLAGGGQETQYF

j_call: TRBJ1-2
clone_size: NA
d_call: TRBD1
v_call: TRBV5-1
cdr3_nt: TGCGCCAGCAGCTTGAGATGGGCTGTGGGACAGCACCAAAATGGCTACACCTTC
cdr3_aa: CASSLRWAVGQHQNGYTF

j_call: TRBJ2-7
clone_size: few
d_call: NA
v_call: TRBV19
cdr3_nt: TGTGCCAGTAGTATAGTTGGCGGCGGCTCCTACGAGCAGTACTTC
cdr3_aa: CASSIVGGGSYEQYF

j_call: TRBJ1-2
clone_size: NA
d_call: TRBD1
v_call: TRBV11-3
cdr3_nt: TGTGCCAGCAGCTTAGCCGGACAGGGTGGTAACTATGGCTACACCTTC
cdr3_aa: CASSLAGQGGNYGYTF

j_call: TRBJ2-7
clone_size: NA
d_call: TRBD1
v_call: TRBV27
cdr3_nt: TGTGCCAGCAGCCCCGAGGGACAGTTGTGCGAGCAGTACTTC
cdr3_aa: CASSPEGQLCEQYF

j_call: TRBJ2-3
clone_size: NA
d_call: TRBD2
v_call: TRBV6-5
cdr3_nt: TGTGCCAGCAGTTCCCTAGCGGGGGATACGCAGTATTTT
cdr3_aa: CASSSLAGDTQYF

j_call: TRBJ1-4
clone_size: NA
d_call: TRBD1
v_call: TRBV2
cdr3_nt: TGTGCCAGCAGGGCCGGGACAGAGAATGAAAAACTGTTTTTT
cdr3_aa: CASRAGTENEKLFF

j_call: TRBJ1-2
clone_size: NA
d_call: NA
v_call: TRBV27
cdr3_nt: TGTGCCAGCAGCCACATTAGGGGCAATTCCTTGAAATATGGCTACACCTTC
cdr3_aa: CASSHIRGNSLKYGYTF

j_call: TRBJ2-7
clone_size: NA
d_call: TRBD1
v_call: TRBV6-5
cdr3_nt: TGTGCCAGCAGACCGGGACAGTCCGAGGAAGACGAGCAGTACTTC
cdr3_aa: CASRPGQSEEDEQYF

j_call: TRBJ2-7
clone_size: NA
d_call: NA
v_call: TRBV29-1
cdr3_nt: TGCAGCGTTGCGACGGACACCTACGAGCAGTACTTC
cdr3_aa: CSVATDTYEQYF

j_call: TRBJ2-1
clone_size: NA
d_call: NA
v_call: TRBV18
cdr3_nt: TGTGCCAGCTCATACTTTCCGGGAAACAATGAGCAGTTCTTC
cdr3_aa: CASSYFPGNNEQFF

j_call: TRBJ2-7
clone_size: NA
d_call: NA
v_call: TRBV6-1
cdr3_nt: TGTGCCAGCAGTCGGAGCGTATCCTACGAGCAGTACTTC
cdr3_aa: CASSRSVSYEQYF

j_call: TRBJ1-1
clone_size: few
d_call: NA
v_call: TRBV13
cdr3_nt: TGTGCCAGCAGCCCGGCGTCCCCGGGTATGAACACTGAAGCTTTCTTT
cdr3_aa: CASSPASPGMNTEAFF

j_call: TRBJ1-1
clone_size: NA
d_call: NA
v_call: TRBV7-9
cdr3_nt: TGTGCCAGCAGCACTCCTGGTAGCACTGAAGCTTTCTTT
cdr3_aa: CASSTPGSTEAFF

j_call: TRBJ2-5
clone_size: once
d_call: NA
v_call: TRBV14
cdr3_nt: TGTGCCAGCAGCCACGGGAAGCGGCTTCAAGAGACCCAGTACTTC
cdr3_aa: CASSHGKRLQETQYF

j_call: TRBJ2-7
clone_size: NA
d_call: NA
v_call: TRBV7-8
cdr3_nt: TGTGCCAGCAGCTTAGCTTCAGGGGCTCGGGACGAGCAGTACTTC
cdr3_aa: CASSLASGARDEQYF

j_call: TRBJ2-1
clone_size: NA
d_call: NA
v_call: TRBV20-1
cdr3_nt: TGCAGTGCTGGTAGCGCGGGAGAGCAGTTCTTC
cdr3_aa: CSAGSAGEQFF

j_call: TRBJ2-1
clone_size: few
d_call: NA
v_call: TRBV7-3
cdr3_nt: TGTGCCAGCAGCACCGGGGGAGCTGAGCAGTTCTTC
cdr3_aa: CASSTGGAEQFF

j_call: TRBJ2-1
clone_size: NA
d_call: TRBD2
v_call: TRBV11-2
cdr3_nt: TGTGCCAGCAGGAACCGACTAGCTGGTCACAATGAGCAGTTCTTC
cdr3_aa: CASRNRLAGHNEQFF

j_call: TRBJ2-1
clone_size: NA
d_call: TRBD2
v_call: TRBV5-1
cdr3_nt: TGCGCCAGCAGCTTGCTCTTTGGACTAGCGGGAGGGACCCCACATGAGCAGTTCTTC
cdr3_aa: CASSLLFGLAGGTPHEQFF

j_call: TRBJ2-7
clone_size: NA
d_call: TRBD1
v_call: TRBV10-3
cdr3_nt: TGTGCCATCAGTGAGTCGGGGACAGGGTTCTCCTACGAGCAGTACTTC
cdr3_aa: CAISESGTGFSYEQYF

j_call: TRBJ1-1
clone_size: NA
d_call: NA
v_call: TRBV27
cdr3_nt: TGTGCCAGCAGTGAGAACAGGATTTACACTGAAGCTTTCTTT
cdr3_aa: CASSENRIYTEAFF

j_call: TRBJ2-4
clone_size: NA
d_call: TRBD2
v_call: TRBV7-9
cdr3_nt: TGTGCCAGCAGCCGACTAGCGACTAGCGGGAGAAACATTCAGTACTTC
cdr3_aa: CASSRLATSGRNIQYF

j_call: TRBJ2-3
clone_size: NA
d_call: TRBD2
v_call: TRBV11-3
cdr3_nt: TGTGCCAGCAGCTTAGGTCTAGCGGGAGGCGACACAGATACGCAGTATTTT
cdr3_aa: CASSLGLAGGDTDTQYF

j_call: TRBJ2-1
clone_size: few
d_call: NA
v_call: TRBV7-9
cdr3_nt: TGTGCCAGCAGCTTACGTCTCGGGGGGCAGAGCAACAATGAGCAGTTCTTC
cdr3_aa: CASSLRLGGQSNNEQFF

j_call: TRBJ2-5
clone_size: NA
d_call: NA
v_call: TRBV6-1
cdr3_nt: TGTGCCAGCAGGTTGCAGGGCGGCCCCCAAGAGACCCAGTACTTC
cdr3_aa: CASRLQGGPQETQYF

j_call: TRBJ2-3
clone_size: NA
d_call: TRBD1
v_call: TRBV12-5
cdr3_nt: TGTGCTAGTGCCCTCCTGCTTTTGGGACAGAAGTTATCTAGCACAGATACGCAGTATTTT
cdr3_aa: CASALLLLGQKLSSTDTQYF